The 13 T cell receptor beta chains reported below all come from one sample, sequenced in a study of T cell responses to AZD1222 COVID-19 vaccine. The method was immunoSEQ multiplex PCR; TCRdb's version includes in-frame clones alone and lacks a portion of them. This sample has 65,000 to 95,000 clones, with approximately 85% found just once. Sequenced material: peripheral blood, taken on day 0 of AZD1222 vaccination. Receptors originate from an adult in good health.

The chain combines TRBV5-1 with TRBJ1-6, with TRBD1 matching over 9 bases. Germline CDR1 is SGHRS and CDR2 is YFSETQ. CDR3 length: 14 residues. V lost 4 bases to trimming and J lost 10 bases; unmatched junction nucleotides: 6. CDR3 region: CASSVGTGNSPLHF. DNA for the CDR3: TGCGCCAGCAGCGTGGGGACAGGGAACTCACCCCTCCACTTT.

The chain has TRBV5-4 and TRBJ1-3; a weak D match, TRBD1 (6 bases). V was shortened by 2 bases and J by 0 bases, with 12 bases between the two germline ends. The CDR3 totals 16 residues. The germline gives CDR1 SGHNT, CDR2 YYREEE (reference sequence). The CDR3 nucleotides are TGTGCCAGCAGCTTTGCGGGGGCTATCTCTGGAAACACCATATATTTT. It translates to CASSFAGAISGNTIYF.

The chain recombines TRBV7-2 with TRBJ1-1, with TRBD1 as a possible D gene (5 bases). Per the germline V gene, CDR1 is SGHTA and CDR2 is FQGNSA. Between the trimmed V and J ends, which lost 0 bases and 6 bases, there was a span of 11 bases. The CDR3 has 14 residues. CDR3 protein: CASSLAGGLSEAFF. The CDR3 bases are TGTGCCAGCAGCTTAGCGGGGGGATTGTCTGAAGCTTTCTTT. The complete variable domain, with remaining parts taken from reference TRBV7-2 and TRBJ1-1, reads GAGVSQSPSNKVTEKGKDVELRCDPISGHTALYWYRQSLGQGLEFLIYFQGNSAPDKSGLPSDRFSAERTGGSVSTLTIQRTQQEDSAVYLCASSLAGGLSEAFFGQGTRLTVV.

J is TRBJ2-2 and V is TRBV28; the D is unclear. The V gene's germline CDR1 is MDHEN and CDR2 SYDVKM. Trimming left V 8 bases short and J 4 bases short, with 11 bases between. The CDR3 has 13 residues. CDR3 protein: CASGVLGTGELFF. The CDR3 nucleotides are TGTGCCAGCGGGGTTTTGGGCACCGGGGAGCTGTTTTTT.

This clone was counted between two and nine times. This chain links TRBV7-2 with TRBJ2-3, with a possible D match to TRBD2 (5 bases). The CDR3 runs to 14 residues. V lost 5 bases and J 9 bases, leaving 18 bases between the germline ends. CDR1 and CDR2 from the germline V gene are SGHTA and FQGNSA. The CDR3 loop is CASSPRVSPATQYF. CDR3 nucleotides: TGTGCCAGCAGCCCGCGGGTCTCACCGGCCACGCAGTATTTT.

This rearrangement joins TRBV21-1 to TRBJ2-5; whether TRBD1, the table's D call, matches the DNA was not checked. TRBV21-1 is a pseudogene. The length of the CDR3 is 13 residues. CDR3 sequence: CASPGTGCVTQYF. The CDR3 DNA reads as TGTGCCAGCCCTGGGACAGGGTGCGTGACCCAGTACTTC.

V is TRBV6-2 or TRBV6-3 and J is TRBJ1-5; D is uncertain. The germline gives CDR1 MNHEY, CDR2 SVGEGT. The length of the CDR3 is 15 residues. Trimming removed 4 bases at V and 1 base at J, with 11 bases between. The CDR3 reads CASSLWETSNQPQHF. Written as DNA, the CDR3 is TGTGCCAGCAGTTTGTGGGAGACGAGCAATCAGCCCCAGCATTTT.

This chain uses TRBV5-6 with TRBJ2-2; D is tentatively TRBD1 or TRBD2 (5 bases each). CDR1 and CDR2 (germline): SGHDT, YYEEEE. The CDR3 extends over 16 amino acids. V lost 3 bases to trimming and J lost 0 bases, with 12 bases between them. In nucleotides, the CDR3 is TGTGCCAGCAGCTCGCTCTGGGGGTCGAACACCGGGGAGCTGTTTTTT. It encodes CASSSLWGSNTGELFF.

The chain is built from TRBV30 and TRBJ1-3; perhaps TRBD1 as D (6 bases). Deletions cut 4 bases from V and 0 bases from J, with 16 bases between. The CDR3 loop spans 16 amino acids. Germline CDR1 and CDR2: GTSNPN and SVGIG (reference sequence). In DNA form, the CDR3 reads TGTGCCTGGAACCCCCGGGACACCAACTCTGGAAACACCATATATTTT. Protein product: CAWNPRDTNSGNTIYF.

The chain links TRBV5-6 to TRBJ1-1; 7 bases line up with TRBD1. V dropped 4 bases and J dropped 10; count of bases not matched to a gene: 10. The CDR3 totals 13 residues. CDR1 SGHDT and CDR2 YYEEEE come from the germline V gene. The CDR3 coding sequence is TGTGCCAGCAGCATCCGGGACAGCCTTTTAGCTTTCTTT. Residues: CASSIRDSLLAFF.

The rearrangement links TRBV5-6 to TRBJ2-3, with unresolved D. V shed 0 bases and J shed 0 bases, with 11 bases lying between them. CDR1 and CDR2 (germline): SGHDT, YYEEEE. The CDR3 sequence is 16 residues long. CDR3 sequence: CASSLVRRQSTDTQYF. CDR3 sequence (DNA): TGTGCCAGCAGCTTGGTCCGCCGCCAAAGCACAGATACGCAGTATTTT.

The sample holds a few counts of this clone. The same CDR3 is also encoded by other DNA sequences in this sample. The CDR3 reads CASSSDGNYGYTF. The CDR3 bases are TGTGCCAGCAGCTCGGACGGAAACTATGGCTACACCTTC. The J gene is TRBJ1-2, the V gene TRBV5-4; D unresolved. V was pared by 3 bases and J by 2 bases, with 8 bases between. The CDR3 sequence is 13 residues long. Germline lookup yields CDR1 SGHNT and CDR2 YYREEE (reference sequence).

As to this clone: Other nucleotide sequences from this sample produce the same CDR3. The chain couples TRBV7-3 to TRBJ2-5; D remains ambiguous. The V and J ends lost 2 bases and 1 base respectively, with 5 bases between them. The CDR3 sequence is 13 residues long. Germline V lookup: CDR1 SGHTA, CDR2 FQGTGA. The CDR3 loop is CASSLGPQETQYF. CDR3 in DNA: TGTGCCAGCAGCTTAGGCCCCCAAGAGACCCAGTACTTC.